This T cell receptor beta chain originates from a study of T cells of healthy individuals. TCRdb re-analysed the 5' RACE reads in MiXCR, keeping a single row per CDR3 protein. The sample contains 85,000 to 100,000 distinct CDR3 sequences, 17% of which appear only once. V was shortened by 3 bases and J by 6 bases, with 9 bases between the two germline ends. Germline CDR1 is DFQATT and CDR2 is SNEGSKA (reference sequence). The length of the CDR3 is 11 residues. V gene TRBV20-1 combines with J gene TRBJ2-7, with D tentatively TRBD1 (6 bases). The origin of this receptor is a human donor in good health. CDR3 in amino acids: CSASPRGEQYF. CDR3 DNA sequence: TGCAGTGCTAGTCCCAGGGGCGAGCAGTACTTC.